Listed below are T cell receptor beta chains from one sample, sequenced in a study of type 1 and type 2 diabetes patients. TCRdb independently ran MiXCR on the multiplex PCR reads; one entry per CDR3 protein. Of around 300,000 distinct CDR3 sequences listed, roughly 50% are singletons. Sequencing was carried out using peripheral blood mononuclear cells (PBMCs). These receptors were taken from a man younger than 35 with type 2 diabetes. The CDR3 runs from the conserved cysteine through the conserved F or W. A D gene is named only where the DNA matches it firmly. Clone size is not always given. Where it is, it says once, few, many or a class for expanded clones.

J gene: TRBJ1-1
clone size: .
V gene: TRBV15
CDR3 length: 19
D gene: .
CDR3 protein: CATSKEILSRGGAHTEAFF
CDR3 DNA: TGTGCCACCAGCAAAGAGATATTGAGCCGGGGCGGGGCGCACACTGAAGCTTTCTTT

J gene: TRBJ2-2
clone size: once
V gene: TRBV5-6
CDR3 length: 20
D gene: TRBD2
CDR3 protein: CASSFFPLLAGGARTGELFF
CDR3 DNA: TGTGCCAGCAGCTTTTTCCCCTTACTAGCGGGAGGGGCTAGAACCGGGGAGCTGTTTTTT

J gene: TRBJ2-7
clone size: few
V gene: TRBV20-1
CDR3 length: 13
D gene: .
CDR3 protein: CSASPSSSYEQYF
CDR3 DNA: TGCAGTGCTAGCCCTTCCAGCTCTTACGAGCAGTACTTC

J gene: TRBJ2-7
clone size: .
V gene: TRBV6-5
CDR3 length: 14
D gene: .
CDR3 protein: CASRPGPTFHEQYF
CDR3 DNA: TGTGCCAGCAGGCCGGGACCCACATTCCACGAGCAGTACTTC

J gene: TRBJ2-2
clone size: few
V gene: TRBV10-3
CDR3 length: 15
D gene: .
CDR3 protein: CAISEIRDHTGELFF
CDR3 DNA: TGTGCCATCAGTGAGATTAGGGATCACACCGGGGAGCTGTTTTTT

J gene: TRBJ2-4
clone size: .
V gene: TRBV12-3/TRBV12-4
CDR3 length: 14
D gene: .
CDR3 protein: CASSLDGGKNIQYF
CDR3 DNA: TGTGCCAGCAGCCTGGATGGGGGAAAAAACATTCAGTACTTC

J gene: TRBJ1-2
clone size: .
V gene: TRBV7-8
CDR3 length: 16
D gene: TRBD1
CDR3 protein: CASSGPPQGRVNGYTF
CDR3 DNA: TGTGCCAGCAGCGGACCCCCACAGGGGAGGGTCAATGGCTACACCTTC

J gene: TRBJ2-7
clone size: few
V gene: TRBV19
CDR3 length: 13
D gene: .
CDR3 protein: CASSSGIVYEQYF
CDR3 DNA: TGTGCCAGTAGTAGCGGGATAGTCTACGAGCAGTACTTC

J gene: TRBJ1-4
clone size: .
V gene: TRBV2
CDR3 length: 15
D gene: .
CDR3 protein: CAISELTGLDEKLFF
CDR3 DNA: TGTGCCATCAGTGAGTTGACAGGTCTGGATGAAAAACTGTTTTTT

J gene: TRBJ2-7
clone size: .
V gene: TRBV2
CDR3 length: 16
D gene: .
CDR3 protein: CASSPEVRFSSYEQYF
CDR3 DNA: TGTGCCAGCAGCCCAGAGGTCAGGTTTTCATCCTACGAGCAGTACTTC

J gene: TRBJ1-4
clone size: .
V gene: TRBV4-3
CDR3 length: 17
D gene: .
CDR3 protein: CASSQGLPGGVEEKLFF
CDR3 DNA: TGCGCCAGCAGCCAAGGCCTACCGGGGGGGGTAGAAGAAAAACTGTTTTTT

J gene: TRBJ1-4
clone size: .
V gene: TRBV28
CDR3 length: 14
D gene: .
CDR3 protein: CATLTGATNEKLIF
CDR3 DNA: TGTGCCACGCTGACAGGAGCAACTAATGAAAAACTGATTTTT

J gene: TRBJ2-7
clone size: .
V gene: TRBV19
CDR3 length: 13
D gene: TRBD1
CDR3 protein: CASGTGGAYEQYF
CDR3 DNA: TGTGCCAGTGGGACAGGGGGCGCCTACGAGCAGTACTTC

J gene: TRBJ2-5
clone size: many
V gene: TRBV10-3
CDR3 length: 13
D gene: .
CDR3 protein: CAISKGREETQYF
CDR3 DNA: TGTGCCATCAGTAAAGGCAGGGAAGAGACCCAGTACTTC

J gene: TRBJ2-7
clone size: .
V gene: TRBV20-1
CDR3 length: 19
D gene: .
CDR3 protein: CSARGSVGSGHGGRDEQYF
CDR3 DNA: TGCAGTGCTAGGGGCTCGGTGGGTAGCGGTCACGGGGGACGGGACGAGCAGTACTTC

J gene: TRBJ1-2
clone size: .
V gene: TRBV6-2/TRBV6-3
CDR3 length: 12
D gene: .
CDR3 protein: CASSERSYGYAF
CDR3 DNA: TGTGCCAGCAGTGAAAGGAGTTATGGCTACGCCTTC

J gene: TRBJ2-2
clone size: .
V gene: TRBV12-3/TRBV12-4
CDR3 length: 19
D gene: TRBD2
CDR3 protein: CASSTPFGTSGMDTGELFF
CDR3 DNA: TGTGCCAGCAGTACCCCGTTCGGGACTAGCGGGATGGACACCGGGGAGCTGTTTTTT

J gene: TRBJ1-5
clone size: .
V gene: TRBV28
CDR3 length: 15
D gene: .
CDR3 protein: CASSAGTEGNQPQHF
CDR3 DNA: TGTGCCAGCAGTGCAGGGACGGAGGGCAATCAGCCCCAGCATTTT

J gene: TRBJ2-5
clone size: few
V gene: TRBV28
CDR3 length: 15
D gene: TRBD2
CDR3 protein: CASSALSGNRETQYF
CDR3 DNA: TGTGCCAGCAGTGCCCTTAGCGGGAACCGAGAGACCCAGTACTTC

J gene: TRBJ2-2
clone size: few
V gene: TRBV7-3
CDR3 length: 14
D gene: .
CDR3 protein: CASSPRTVPGELFF
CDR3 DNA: TGTGCCAGCAGTCCCCGGACAGTTCCCGGGGAGCTGTTTTTT

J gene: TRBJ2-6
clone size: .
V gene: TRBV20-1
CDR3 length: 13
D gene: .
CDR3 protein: CSARGAGANVLTF
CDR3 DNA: TGCAGTGCAAGAGGGGCTGGGGCCAACGTCCTGACTTTC

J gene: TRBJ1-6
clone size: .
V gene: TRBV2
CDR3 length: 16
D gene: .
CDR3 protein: CASSEARGPFNSPLHF
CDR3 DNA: TGTGCCAGCAGTGAAGCGCGGGGGCCCTTCAATTCACCCCTCCACTTT

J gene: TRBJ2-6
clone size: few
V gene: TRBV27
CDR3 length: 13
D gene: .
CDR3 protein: CASSPTGYGVLTF
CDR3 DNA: TGTGCCAGCAGTCCGACAGGATATGGCGTCCTGACTTTC

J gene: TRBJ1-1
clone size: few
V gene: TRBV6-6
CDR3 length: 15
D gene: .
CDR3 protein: CASSLPGQLNTEAFF
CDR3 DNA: TGTGCCAGCAGCCTACCGGGACAATTGAACACTGAAGCTTTCTTT

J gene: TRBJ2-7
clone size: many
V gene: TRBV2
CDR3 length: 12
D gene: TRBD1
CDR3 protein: CASREQGWEQYF
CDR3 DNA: TGTGCCAGCAGGGAACAGGGGTGGGAGCAGTACTTC

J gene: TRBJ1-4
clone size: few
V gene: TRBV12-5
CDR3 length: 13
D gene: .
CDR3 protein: CASKKATNEKLFF
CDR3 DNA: TGTGCTAGTAAGAAAGCAACTAATGAAAAACTGTTTTTT

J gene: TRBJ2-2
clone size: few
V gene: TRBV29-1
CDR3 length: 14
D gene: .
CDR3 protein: CSVTTGVSTGELFF
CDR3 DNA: TGCAGCGTTACTACCGGAGTGAGTACCGGGGAGCTGTTTTTT

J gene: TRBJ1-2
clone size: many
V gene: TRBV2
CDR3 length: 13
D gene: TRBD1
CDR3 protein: CASSGETGFGYTF
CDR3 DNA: TGTGCCAGCAGTGGGGAGACAGGGTTCGGCTACACCTTC

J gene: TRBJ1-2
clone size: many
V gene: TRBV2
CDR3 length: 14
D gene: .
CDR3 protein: CASRYEQGNYGYTF
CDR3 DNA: TGTGCCAGCAGATATGAACAGGGTAACTATGGCTACACCTTC

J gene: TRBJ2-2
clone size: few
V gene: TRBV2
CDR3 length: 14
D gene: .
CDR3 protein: CASSDTRVTGELFF
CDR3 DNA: TGTGCCAGCAGTGATACTCGGGTCACCGGGGAGCTGTTTTTT

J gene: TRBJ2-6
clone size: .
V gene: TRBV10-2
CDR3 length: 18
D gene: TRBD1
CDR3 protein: CASRDTGTGLIGANVLTF
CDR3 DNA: TGCGCCAGCAGGGACACCGGGACAGGGTTGATTGGGGCCAACGTCCTGACTTTC

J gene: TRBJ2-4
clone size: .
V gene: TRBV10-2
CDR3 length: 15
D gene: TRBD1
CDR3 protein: CASIDRGQGKNIQYF
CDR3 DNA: TGCGCCAGCATTGACAGGGGGCAAGGCAAAAACATTCAGTACTTC

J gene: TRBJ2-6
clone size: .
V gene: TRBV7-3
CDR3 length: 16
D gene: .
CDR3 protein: CASSTPRAPGANVLTF
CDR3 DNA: TGTGCCAGCAGCACTCCACGTGCCCCCGGGGCCAACGTCCTGACTTTC

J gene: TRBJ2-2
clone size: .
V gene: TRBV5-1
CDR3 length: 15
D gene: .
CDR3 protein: CASSLSTANTGELFF
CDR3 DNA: TGCGCCAGCAGCTTGTCGACCGCGAACACCGGGGAGCTGTTTTTT

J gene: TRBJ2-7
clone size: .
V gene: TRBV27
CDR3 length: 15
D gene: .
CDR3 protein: CASSLGIGTPYEQYF
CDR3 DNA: TGTGCCAGCAGTTTGGGGATCGGGACTCCCTACGAGCAGTACTTC

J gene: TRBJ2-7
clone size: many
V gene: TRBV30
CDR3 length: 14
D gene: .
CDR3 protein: CAWSVLGGTYEQYF
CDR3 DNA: TGTGCCTGGAGTGTACTGGGCGGGACCTACGAGCAGTACTTC

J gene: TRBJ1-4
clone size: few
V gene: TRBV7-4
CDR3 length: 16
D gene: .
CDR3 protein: CASSPAPRARNEKLFF
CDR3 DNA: TGTGCCAGCAGCCCCGCACCCAGGGCCCGTAATGAAAAACTGTTTTTT

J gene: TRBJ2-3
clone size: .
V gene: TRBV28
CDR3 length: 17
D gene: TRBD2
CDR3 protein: CASSDPGAGAYTDTQYF
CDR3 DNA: TGTGCCAGCAGCGATCCCGGCGCGGGAGCTTACACAGATACGCAGTATTTT

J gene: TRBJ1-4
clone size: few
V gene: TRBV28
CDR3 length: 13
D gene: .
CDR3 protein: CATNSATNEKLFF
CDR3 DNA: TGTGCCACCAACAGTGCAACTAATGAAAAACTGTTTTTT

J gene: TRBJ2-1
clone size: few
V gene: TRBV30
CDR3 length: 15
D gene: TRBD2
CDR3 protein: CAWSSGGRAFGEQFF
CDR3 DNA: TGTGCCTGGAGTTCAGGCGGGAGGGCCTTCGGTGAGCAGTTCTTC

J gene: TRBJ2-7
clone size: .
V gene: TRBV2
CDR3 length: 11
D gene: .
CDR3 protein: CASSDLGEQYF
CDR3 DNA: TGTGCCAGCAGTGATCTCGGCGAGCAGTACTTC

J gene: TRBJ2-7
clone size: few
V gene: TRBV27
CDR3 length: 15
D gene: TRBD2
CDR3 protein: CASSLRPDGGGEQYF
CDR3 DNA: TGTGCCAGCAGTTTACGACCCGACGGGGGAGGGGAGCAGTACTTC

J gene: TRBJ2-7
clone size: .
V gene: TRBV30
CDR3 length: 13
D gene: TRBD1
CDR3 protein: CAWRAGQGSQQYF
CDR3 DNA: TGTGCCTGGAGAGCGGGACAGGGCTCCCAGCAGTACTTC

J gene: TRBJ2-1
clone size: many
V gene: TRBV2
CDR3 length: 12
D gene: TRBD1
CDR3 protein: CARQGEYNEQFF
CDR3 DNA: TGTGCCAGACAGGGGGAGTACAATGAGCAGTTCTTC

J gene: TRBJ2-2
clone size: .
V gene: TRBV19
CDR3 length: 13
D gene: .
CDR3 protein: CALKSPRAGELLF
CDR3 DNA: TGTGCCCTTAAATCCCCTCGGGCCGGGGAGCTGCTTTTT

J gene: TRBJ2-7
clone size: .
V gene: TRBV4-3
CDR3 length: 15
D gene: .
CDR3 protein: CASSPYGDWPYEQYF
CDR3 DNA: TGCGCCAGCAGCCCCTATGGCGACTGGCCGTACGAGCAGTACTTC

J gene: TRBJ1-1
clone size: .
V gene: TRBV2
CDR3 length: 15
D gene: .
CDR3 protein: CASSENPGGRTEAFF
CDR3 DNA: TGTGCCAGCAGTGAAAACCCGGGGGGCCGGACTGAAGCTTTCTTC

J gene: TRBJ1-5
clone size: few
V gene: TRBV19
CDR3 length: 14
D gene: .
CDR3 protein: CASSDPGSYQPQHF
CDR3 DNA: TGTGCCAGTAGTGACCCAGGGTCGTATCAGCCCCAGCATTTT